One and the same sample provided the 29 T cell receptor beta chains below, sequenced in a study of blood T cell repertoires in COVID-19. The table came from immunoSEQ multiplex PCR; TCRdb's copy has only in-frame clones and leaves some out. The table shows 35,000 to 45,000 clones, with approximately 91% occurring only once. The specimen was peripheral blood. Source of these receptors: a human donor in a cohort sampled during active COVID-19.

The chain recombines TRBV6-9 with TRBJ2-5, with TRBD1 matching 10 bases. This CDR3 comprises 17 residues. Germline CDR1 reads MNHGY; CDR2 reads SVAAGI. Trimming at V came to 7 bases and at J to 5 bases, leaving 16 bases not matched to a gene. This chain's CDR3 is CASNISPRQGAWETQYF. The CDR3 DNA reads TGTGCCAGCAACATATCGCCGCGACAGGGGGCATGGGAGACCCAGTACTTC.

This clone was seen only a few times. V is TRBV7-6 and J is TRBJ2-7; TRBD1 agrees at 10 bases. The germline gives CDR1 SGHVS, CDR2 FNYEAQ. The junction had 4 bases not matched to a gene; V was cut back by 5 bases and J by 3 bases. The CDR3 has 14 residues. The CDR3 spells CASSPGQGGYEQYF. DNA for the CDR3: TGTGCCAGCAGCCCTGGACAGGGGGGCTACGAGCAGTACTTC.

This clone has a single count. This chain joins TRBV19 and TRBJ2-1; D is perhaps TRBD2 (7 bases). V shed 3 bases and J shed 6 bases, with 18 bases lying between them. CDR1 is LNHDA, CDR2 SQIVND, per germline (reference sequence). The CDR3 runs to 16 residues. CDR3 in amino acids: CASSIMTGGQGNEQFF. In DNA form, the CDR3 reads TGTGCCAGTAGTATTATGACGGGGGGCCAGGGCAATGAGCAGTTCTTC.

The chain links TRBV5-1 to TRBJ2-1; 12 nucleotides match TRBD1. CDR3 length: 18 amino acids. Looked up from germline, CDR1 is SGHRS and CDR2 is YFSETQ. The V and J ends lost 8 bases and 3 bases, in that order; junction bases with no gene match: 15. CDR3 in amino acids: CARGDRGLAEVLYNEQFF. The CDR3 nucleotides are TGCGCCAGAGGGGACAGGGGGCTTGCGGAGGTCCTCTACAATGAGCAGTTCTTC.

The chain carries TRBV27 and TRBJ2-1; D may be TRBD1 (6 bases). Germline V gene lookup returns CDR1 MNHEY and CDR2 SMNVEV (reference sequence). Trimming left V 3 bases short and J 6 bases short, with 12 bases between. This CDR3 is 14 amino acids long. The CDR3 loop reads CASSFRGGSNEQFF. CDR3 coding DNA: TGTGCCAGCAGTTTCAGAGGGGGTTCCAATGAGCAGTTCTTC.

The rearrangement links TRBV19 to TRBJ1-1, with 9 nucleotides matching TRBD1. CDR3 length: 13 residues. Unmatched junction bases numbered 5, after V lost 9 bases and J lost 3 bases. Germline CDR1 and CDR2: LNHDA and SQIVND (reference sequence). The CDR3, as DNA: TGTGCCAGCGGCGGGACAGGGTACACTGAAGCTTTCTTT. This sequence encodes CASGGTGYTEAFF.

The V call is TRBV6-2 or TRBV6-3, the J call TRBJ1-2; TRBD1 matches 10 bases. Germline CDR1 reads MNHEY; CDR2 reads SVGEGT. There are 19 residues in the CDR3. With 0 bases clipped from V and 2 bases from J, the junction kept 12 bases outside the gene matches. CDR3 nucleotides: TGTGCCAGCAGTTACTCGGTTCGGGACAGGGGTGATCGAAACTATGGCTACACCTTC. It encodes CASSYSVRDRGDRNYGYTF.

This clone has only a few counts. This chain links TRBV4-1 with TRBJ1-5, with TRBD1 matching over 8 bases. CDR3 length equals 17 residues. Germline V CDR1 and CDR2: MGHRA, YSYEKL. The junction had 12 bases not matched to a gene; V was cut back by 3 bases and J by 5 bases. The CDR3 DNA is TGCGCCAGCAGCCAGGCAATACAGGGGGAACGACATCAGCCCCAGCATTTT. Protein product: CASSQAIQGERHQPQHF.

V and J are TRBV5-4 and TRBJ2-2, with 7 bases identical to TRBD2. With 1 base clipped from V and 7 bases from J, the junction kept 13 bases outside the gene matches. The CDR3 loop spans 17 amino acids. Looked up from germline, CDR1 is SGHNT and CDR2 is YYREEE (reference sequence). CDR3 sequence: CASSLRSGAGVFGELFF. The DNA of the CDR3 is TGTGCCAGCAGCTTGAGATCCGGGGCGGGGGTTTTCGGGGAGCTGTTTTTT.

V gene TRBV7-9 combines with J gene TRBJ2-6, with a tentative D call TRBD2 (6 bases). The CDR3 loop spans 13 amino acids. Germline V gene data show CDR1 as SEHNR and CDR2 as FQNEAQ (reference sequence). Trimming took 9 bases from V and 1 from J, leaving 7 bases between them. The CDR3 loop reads CARGTSGANVLTF. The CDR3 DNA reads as TGTGCCAGAGGGACTTCTGGGGCCAACGTCCTGACTTTC.

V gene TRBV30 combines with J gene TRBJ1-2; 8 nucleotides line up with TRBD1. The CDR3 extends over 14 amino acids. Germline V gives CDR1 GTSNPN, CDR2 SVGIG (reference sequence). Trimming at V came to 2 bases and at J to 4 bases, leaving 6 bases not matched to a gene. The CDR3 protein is CAWSTGQGGYGYTF. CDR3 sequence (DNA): TGTGCCTGGAGTACCGGACAGGGAGGCTATGGCTACACCTTC.

The CDR3: CASSTGTGPYSNQPQHF. The CDR3, as DNA: TGCGCCAGCAGCACAGGGACAGGACCTTATAGCAATCAGCCCCAGCATTTT. The chain links TRBV5-1 to TRBJ1-5; TRBD1 matches at 8 bases. The CDR3 extends over 17 amino acids. V gave up 4 bases and J gave up 0 bases; unmatched junction bases: 9. CDR1 and CDR2 from the germline V gene are SGHRS and YFSETQ.

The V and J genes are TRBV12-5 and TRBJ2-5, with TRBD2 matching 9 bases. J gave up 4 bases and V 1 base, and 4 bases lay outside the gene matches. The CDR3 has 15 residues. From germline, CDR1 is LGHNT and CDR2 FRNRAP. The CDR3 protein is CASGLGLAGRETQYF. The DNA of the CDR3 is TGTGCTAGTGGTTTGGGGCTAGCGGGGCGAGAGACCCAGTACTTC.

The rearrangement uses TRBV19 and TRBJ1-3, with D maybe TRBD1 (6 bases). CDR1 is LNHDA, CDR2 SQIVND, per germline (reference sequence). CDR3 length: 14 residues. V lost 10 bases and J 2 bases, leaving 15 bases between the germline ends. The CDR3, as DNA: TGTGCCATGGGGGCCACCTCGGCTGGAAACACCATATATTTT. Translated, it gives CAMGATSAGNTIYF.

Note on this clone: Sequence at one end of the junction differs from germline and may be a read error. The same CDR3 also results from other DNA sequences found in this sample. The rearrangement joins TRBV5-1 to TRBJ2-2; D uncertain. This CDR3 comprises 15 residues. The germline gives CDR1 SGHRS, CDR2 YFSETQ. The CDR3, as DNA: TGTGCCAGCAGCTTCCTTGAGGTGAACACCGGGGAGCTGTTTTTT. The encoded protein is CASSFLEVNTGELFF.

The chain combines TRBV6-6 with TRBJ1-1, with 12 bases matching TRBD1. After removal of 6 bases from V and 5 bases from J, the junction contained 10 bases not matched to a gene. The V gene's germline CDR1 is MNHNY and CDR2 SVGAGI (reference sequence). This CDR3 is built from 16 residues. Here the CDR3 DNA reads TGTGCCAGCAGCGACGGGGACAGGGGGCTGAGAACTGAAGCTTTCTTT. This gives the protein CASSDGDRGLRTEAFF.

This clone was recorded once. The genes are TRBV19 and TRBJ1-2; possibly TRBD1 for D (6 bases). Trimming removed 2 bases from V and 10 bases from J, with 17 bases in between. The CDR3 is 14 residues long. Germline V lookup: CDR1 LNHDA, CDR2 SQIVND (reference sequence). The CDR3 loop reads CASSIIEAGAIYTF. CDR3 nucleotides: TGTGCCAGTAGTATAATTGAGGCAGGGGCAATCTACACCTTC. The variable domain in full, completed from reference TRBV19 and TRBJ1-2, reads DGGITQSPKYLFRKEGQNVTLSCEQNLNHDAMYWYRQDPGQGLRLIYYSQIVNDFQKGDIAEGYSVSREKKESFPLTVTSAQKNPTAFYLCASSIIEAGAIYTFGSGTRLTVV.

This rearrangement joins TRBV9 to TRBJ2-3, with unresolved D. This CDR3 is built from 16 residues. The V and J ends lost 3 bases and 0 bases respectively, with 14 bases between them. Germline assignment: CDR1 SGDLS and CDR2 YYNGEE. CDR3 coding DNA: TGTGCCAGCAGCGGCGGTGCGAGCTCCAGCACAGATACGCAGTATTTT. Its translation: CASSGGASSSTDTQYF.

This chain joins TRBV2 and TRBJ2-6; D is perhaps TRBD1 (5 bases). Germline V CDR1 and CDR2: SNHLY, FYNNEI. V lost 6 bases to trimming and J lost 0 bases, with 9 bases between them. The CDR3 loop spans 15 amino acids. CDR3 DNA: TGTGCCAGCAGCGGACAAAACTCTGGGGCCAACGTCCTGACTTTC. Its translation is CASSGQNSGANVLTF.

CDR3 sequence: CASSPKGLAGGPPQETQYF. The DNA for the CDR3 is TGTGCCAGCAGCCCAAAGGGACTAGCGGGGGGGCCTCCCCAAGAGACCCAGTACTTC. The V and J genes are TRBV7-9 and TRBJ2-5, with 16 positions matching TRBD2. Germline V gene data show CDR1 as SEHNR and CDR2 as FQNEAQ (reference sequence). Trimming cost V 5 bases and J 1 base; bases outside gene matches: 10. The CDR3 is made up of 19 amino acids.

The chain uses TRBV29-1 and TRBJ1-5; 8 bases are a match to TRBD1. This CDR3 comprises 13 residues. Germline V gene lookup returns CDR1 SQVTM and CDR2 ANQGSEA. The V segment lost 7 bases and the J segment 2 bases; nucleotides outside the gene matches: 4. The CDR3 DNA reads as TGCAGCGGGACAGGGTCGCGCAATCAGCCCCAGCATTTT. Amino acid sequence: CSGTGSRNQPQHF.

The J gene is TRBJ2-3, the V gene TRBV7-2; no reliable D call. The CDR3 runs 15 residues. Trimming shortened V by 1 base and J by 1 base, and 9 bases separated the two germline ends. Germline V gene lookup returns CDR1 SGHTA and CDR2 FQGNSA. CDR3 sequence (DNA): TGTGCCAGCAGCTTAGGTGCCAGCGGCACAGATACGCAGTATTTT. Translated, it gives CASSLGASGTDTQYF.

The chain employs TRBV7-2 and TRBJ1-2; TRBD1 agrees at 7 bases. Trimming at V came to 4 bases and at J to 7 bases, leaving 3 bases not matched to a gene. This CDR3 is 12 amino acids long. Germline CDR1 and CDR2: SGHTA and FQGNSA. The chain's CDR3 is CASSSDRVGYTF. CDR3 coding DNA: TGTGCCAGCAGCTCCGACAGGGTTGGCTACACCTTC.

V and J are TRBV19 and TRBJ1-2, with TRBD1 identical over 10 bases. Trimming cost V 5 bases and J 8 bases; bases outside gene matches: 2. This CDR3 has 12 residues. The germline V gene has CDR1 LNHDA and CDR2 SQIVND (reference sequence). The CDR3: CASSSTGGGYTF. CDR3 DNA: TGTGCCAGTAGTTCGACAGGGGGCGGCTACACCTTC.

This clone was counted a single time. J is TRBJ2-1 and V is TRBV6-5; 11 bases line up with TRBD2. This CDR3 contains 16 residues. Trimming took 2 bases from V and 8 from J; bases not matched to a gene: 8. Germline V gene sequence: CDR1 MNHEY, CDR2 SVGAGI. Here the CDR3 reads CASSYTIAGGLYEQFF. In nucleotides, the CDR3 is TGTGCCAGCAGTTACACTATAGCGGGGGGGCTCTATGAGCAGTTCTTC.

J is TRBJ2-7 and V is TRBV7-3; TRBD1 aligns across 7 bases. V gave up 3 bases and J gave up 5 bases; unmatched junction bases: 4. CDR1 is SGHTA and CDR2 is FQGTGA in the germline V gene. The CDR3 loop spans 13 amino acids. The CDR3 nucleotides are TGTGCCAGCAGCTTGACAGGGTTCAACGAGCAGTACTTC. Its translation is CASSLTGFNEQYF.

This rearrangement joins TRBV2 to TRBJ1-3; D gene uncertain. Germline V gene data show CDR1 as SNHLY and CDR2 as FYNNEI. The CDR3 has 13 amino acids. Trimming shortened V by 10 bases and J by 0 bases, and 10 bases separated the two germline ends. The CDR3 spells CATQWSSGNTIYF. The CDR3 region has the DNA TGTGCCACTCAGTGGAGCTCTGGAAACACCATATATTTT.

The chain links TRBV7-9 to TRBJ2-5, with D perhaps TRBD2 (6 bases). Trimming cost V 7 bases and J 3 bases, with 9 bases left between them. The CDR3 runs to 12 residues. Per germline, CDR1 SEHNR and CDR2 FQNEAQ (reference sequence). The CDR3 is CASTRGKETQYF. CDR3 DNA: TGTGCCAGCACCCGGGGGAAAGAGACCCAGTACTTC.

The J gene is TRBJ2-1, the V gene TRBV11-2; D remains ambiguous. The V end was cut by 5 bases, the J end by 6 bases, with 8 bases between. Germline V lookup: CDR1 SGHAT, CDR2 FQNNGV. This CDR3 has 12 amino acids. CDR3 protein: CASSGNSNEQFF. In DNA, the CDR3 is TGTGCCAGCAGCGGTAACTCCAATGAGCAGTTCTTC.